This entry concerns a single TCR beta chain. The specificity of this receptor is unknown. One base away there is no much larger clone; base qualities are not given. The data derive from a study of T-cell reconstitution after alpha-beta-depleted transplantation in children (dated by TCRdb to 2016 to 2018). Regarding the research as a whole: T-cell immune reconstitution after TCRalphabeta/CD19-depleted allogeneic hematopoietic cell transplantation in children was quantitatively tracked in the study by means of TCR repertoire profiling.

Receptor libraries were prepared by PCR. The sequencing machine was an Illumina HiSeq 2500. TCR library preparation used molecular barcoding, with unique molecular identifiers applied to normalize quantification of the TCRbeta repertoire. TCRdb reanalyzed the raw reads on its own, using fastp at Q25 for trimming and MiXCR for clone calling, and kept in-frame beta chains. Duplicate CDR3 protein sequences are folded into a single record with the most common DNA and genes. For this sample the table gives 60,000 to 80,000 distinct CDR3 sequences, of which more than 5.5% were detected only once. The top ten constitute less than 3% of the sample. The CDR3 runs 14 residues from the cysteine to the phenylalanine. The DNA shown is the 42-base CDR3, in frame from base 1. The V end gives up 3 bases and the J end 0 bases, leaving 3 bases in the junction not matched to a gene. The germline V gene (reference sequence) yields DFQATT for CDR1 and SNEGSKA for CDR2.

Source: PBMCs from the stem cell graft donor, taken from the stem cell graft. Rearrangement joined TRBV20-1 to TRBJ1-2, and 8 junction bases match TRBD1. The sequence derives from a human donor who donated a stem cell graft to a child with acute lymphoblastic leukemia. The DNA is as follows: TGCAGTGCTAGTACAGGGGGTTCTAACTATGGCTACACCTTC. Its protein product is CSASTGGSNYGYTF.